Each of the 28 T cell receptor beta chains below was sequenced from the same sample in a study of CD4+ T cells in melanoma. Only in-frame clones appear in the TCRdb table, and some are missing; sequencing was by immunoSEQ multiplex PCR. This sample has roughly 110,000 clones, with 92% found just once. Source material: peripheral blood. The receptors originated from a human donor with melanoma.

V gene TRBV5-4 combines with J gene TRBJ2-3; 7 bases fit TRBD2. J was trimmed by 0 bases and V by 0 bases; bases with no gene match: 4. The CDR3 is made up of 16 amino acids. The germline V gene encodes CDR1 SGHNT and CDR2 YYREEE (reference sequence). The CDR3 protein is CASSLERDPSTDTQYF. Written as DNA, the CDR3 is TGTGCCAGCAGCTTGGAGCGGGATCCCAGCACAGATACGCAGTATTTT. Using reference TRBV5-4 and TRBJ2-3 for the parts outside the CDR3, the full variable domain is ETGVTQSPTHLIKTRGQQVTLRCSSQSGHNTVSWYQQALGQGPQFIFQYYREEENGRGNFPPRFSGLQFPNYSSELNVNALELDDSALYLCASSLERDPSTDTQYFGPGTRLTVL.

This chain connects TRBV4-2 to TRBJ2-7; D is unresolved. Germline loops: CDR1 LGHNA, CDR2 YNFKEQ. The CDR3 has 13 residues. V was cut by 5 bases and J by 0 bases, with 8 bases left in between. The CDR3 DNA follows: TGTGCCAGCAGCTCAGGAAGCTCCTACGAGCAGTACTTC. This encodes CASSSGSSYEQYF.

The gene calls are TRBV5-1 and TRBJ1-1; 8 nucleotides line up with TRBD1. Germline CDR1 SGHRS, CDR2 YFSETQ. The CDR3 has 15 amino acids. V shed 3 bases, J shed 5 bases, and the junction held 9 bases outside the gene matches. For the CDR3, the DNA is TGCGCCAGCAGCTCAACAGGGGGAGACTTGACTGAAGCTTTCTTT. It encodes CASSSTGGDLTEAFF.

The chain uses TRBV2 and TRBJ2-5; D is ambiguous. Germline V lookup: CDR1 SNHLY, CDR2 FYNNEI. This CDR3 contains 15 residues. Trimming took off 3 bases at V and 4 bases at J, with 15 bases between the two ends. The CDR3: CASSDRSAGGETQYF. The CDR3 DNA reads TGTGCCAGCAGTGACAGGTCTGCAGGTGGAGAGACCCAGTACTTC. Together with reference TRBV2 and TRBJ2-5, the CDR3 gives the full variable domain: EPEVTQTPSHQVTQMGQEVILRCVPISNHLYFYWYRQILGQKVEFLVSFYNNEISEKSEIFDDQFSVERPDGSNFTLKIRSTKLEDSAMYFCASSDRSAGGETQYFGPGTRLLVL.

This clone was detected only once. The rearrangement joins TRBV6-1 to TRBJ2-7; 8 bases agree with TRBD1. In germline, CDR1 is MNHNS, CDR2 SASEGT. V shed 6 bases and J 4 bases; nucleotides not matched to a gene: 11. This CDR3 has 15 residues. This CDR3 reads CASSGDRIRTYEQYF. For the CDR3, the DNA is TGTGCCAGCAGCGGGGACAGGATAAGGACATACGAGCAGTACTTC.

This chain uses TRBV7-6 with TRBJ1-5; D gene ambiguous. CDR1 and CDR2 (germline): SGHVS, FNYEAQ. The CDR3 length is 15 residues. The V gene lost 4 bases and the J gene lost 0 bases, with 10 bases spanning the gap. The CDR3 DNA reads TGTGCCAGCAGCTGGAAGACAAATAGCAATCAGCCCCAGCATTTT. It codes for CASSWKTNSNQPQHF.

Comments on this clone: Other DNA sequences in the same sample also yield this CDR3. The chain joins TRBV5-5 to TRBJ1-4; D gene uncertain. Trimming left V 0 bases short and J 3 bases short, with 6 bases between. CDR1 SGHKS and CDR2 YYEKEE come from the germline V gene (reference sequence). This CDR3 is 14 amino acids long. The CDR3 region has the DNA TGTGCCAGCAGCTTGGGTTGGGCTAATGAAAAACTGTTTTTT. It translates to CASSLGWANEKLFF. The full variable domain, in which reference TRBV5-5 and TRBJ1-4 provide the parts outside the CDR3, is DAGVTQSPTHLIKTRGQQVTLRCSPISGHKSVSWYQQVLGQGPQFIFQYYEKEERGRGNFPDRFSARQFPNYSSELNVNALLLGDSALYLCASSLGWANEKLFFGSGTQLSVL.

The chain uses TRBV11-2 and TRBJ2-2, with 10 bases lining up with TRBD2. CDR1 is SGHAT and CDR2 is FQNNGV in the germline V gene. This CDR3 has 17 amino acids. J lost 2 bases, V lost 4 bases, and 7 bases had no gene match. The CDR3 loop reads CASSSYSGGSNTGELFF. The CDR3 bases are TGTGCCAGCAGCTCCTATAGCGGGGGGTCTAACACCGGGGAGCTGTTTTTT.

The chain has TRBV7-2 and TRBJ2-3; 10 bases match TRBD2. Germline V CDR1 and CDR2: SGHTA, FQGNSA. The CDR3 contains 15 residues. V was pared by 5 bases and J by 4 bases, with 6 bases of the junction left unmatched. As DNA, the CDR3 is TGTGCCAGCAGCCTACAGGGACTAGCGCCAGATACGCAGTATTTT. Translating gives CASSLQGLAPDTQYF. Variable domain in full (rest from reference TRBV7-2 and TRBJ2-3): GAGVSQSPSNKVTEKGKDVELRCDPISGHTALYWYRQSLGQGLEFLIYFQGNSAPDKSGLPSDRFSAERTGGSVSTLTIQRTQQEDSAVYLCASSLQGLAPDTQYFGPGTRLTVL.

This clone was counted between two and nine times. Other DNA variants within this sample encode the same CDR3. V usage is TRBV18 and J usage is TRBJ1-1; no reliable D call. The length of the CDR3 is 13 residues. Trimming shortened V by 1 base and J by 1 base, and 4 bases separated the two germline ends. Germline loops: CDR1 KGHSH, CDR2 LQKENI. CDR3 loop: CASSPQGNTEAFF. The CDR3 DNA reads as TGTGCCAGCTCACCACAGGGGAACACTGAAGCTTTCTTT.

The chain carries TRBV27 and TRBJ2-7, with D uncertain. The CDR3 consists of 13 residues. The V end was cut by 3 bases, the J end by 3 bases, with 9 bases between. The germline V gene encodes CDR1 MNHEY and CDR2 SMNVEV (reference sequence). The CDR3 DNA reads TGTGCCAGCAGTTTTTCTGCAGGCTACGAGCAGTACTTC. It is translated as CASSFSAGYEQYF.

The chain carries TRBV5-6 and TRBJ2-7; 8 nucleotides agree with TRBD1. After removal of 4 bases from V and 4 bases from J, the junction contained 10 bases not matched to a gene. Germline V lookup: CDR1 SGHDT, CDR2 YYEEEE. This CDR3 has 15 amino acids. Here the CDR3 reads CASSQILTGVYEQYF. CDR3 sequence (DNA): TGTGCCAGCAGCCAGATTTTGACAGGGGTTTACGAGCAGTACTTC.

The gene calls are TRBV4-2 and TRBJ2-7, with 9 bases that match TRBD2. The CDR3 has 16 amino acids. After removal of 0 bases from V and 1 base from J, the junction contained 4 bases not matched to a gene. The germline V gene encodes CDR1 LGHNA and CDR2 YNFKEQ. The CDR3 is CASSQDSTSGSYEQYF. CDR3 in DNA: TGTGCCAGCAGCCAAGATAGCACTAGCGGGTCCTACGAGCAGTACTTC.

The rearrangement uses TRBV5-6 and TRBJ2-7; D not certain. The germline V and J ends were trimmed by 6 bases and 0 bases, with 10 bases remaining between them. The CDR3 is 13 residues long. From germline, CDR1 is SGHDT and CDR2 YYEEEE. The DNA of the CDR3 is TGTGCCAGCACCCCTTCTTTCTCCTACGAGCAGTACTTC. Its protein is CASTPSFSYEQYF.

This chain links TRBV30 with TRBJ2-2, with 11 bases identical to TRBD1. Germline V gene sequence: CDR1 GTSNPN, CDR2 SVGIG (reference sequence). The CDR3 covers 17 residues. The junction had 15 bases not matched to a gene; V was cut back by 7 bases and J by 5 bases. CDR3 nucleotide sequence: TGTGCCTCGGACTACTCCGGGACAGGGGGATTTACCGGGGAGCTGTTTTTT. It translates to CASDYSGTGGFTGELFF. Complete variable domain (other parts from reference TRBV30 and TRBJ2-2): SQTIHQWPATLVQPVGSPLSLECTVEGTSNPNLYWYRQAAGRGLQLLFYSVGIGQISSEVPQNLSASRPQDRQFILSSKKLLLSDSGFYLCASDYSGTGGFTGELFFGEGSRLTVL.

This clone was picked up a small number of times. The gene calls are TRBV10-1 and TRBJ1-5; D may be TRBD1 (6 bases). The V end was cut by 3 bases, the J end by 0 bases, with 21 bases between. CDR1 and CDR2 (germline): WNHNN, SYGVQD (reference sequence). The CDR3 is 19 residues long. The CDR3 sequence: CASSEQGPSHFCSNQPQHF. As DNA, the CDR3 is TGCGCCAGCAGTGAACAGGGACCTTCCCACTTCTGTAGCAATCAGCCCCAGCATTTT.

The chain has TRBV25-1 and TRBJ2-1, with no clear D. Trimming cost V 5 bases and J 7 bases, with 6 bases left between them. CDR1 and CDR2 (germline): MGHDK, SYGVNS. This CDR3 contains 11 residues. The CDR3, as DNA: TGTGCCAGCAGTCGAACGAATGAGCAGTTCTTC. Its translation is CASSRTNEQFF. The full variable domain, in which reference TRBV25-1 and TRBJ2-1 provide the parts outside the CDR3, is EADIYQTPRYLVIGTGKKITLECSQTMGHDKMYWYQQDPGMELHLIHYSYGVNSTEKGDLSSESTVSRIRTEHFPLTLESARPSHTSQYLCASSRTNEQFFGPGTRLTVL.

CDR3 in DNA: TGTGCCAGCAGTTGGACTGGGGGGCGGTACGAAAAACTGTTTTTT. Amino acids: CASSWTGGRYEKLFF. This sequence joins TRBV6-5 and TRBJ1-4; a weak D match, TRBD1 (6 bases). The CDR3 loop spans 15 amino acids. Trimming left V 4 bases short and J 8 bases short, with 17 bases between. The germline V gene has CDR1 MNHEY and CDR2 SVGAGI.

CDR3 loop: CASSPGAVGGVHSPLHF. In nucleotides, the CDR3 is TGCGCCAGCAGCCCCGGGGCAGTGGGAGGGGTGCATTCACCCCTCCACTTT. The chain combines TRBV4-3 with TRBJ1-6, with D possibly matching TRBD1 (5 bases). Looked up from germline, CDR1 is LGHNA and CDR2 is YSLEER. With 4 bases removed from V and 8 bases from J, the gap between germline ends came to 21 bases. The CDR3 has 17 residues.

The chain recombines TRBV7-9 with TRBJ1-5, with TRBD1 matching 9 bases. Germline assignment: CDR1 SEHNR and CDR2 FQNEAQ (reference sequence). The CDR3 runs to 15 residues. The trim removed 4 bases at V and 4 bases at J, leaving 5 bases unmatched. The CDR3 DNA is TGTGCCAGCAGCTCGGGACAGGGTAAGAATCAGCCCCAGCATTTT. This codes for CASSSGQGKNQPQHF.

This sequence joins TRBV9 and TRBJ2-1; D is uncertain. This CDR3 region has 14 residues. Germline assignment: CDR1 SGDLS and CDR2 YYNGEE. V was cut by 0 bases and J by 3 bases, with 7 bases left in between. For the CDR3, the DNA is TGTGCCAGCAGCGTAGACGGCGGCTACAATGAGCAGTTCTTC. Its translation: CASSVDGGYNEQFF.

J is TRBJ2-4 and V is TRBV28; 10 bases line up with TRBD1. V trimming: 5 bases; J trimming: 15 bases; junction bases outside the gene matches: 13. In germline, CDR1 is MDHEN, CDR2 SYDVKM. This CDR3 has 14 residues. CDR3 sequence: CASSTRDRGQVGYF. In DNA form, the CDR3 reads TGTGCCAGCAGTACCCGGGACAGGGGCCAGGTTGGGTACTTC.

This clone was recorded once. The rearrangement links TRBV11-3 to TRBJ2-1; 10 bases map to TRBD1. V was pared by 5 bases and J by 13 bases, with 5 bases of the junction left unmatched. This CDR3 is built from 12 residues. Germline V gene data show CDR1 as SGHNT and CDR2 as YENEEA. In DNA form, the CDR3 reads TGTGCCAGCAGCGCAGACAGGGGGCGACAGTTCTTC. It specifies CASSADRGRQFF.

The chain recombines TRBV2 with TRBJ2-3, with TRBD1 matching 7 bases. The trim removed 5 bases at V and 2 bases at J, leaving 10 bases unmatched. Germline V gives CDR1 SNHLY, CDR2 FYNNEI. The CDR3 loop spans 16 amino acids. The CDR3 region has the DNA TGTGCCAGCAGTACTCGACAGGGATTGAACACAGATACGCAGTATTTT. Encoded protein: CASSTRQGLNTDTQYF. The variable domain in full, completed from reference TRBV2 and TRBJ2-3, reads EPEVTQTPSHQVTQMGQEVILRCVPISNHLYFYWYRQILGQKVEFLVSFYNNEISEKSEIFDDQFSVERPDGSNFTLKIRSTKLEDSAMYFCASSTRQGLNTDTQYFGPGTRLTVL.

CDR3 bases: TGTGCCAGCAGCAAGGACAGGGGATGGAGACATGAGCAGTTCTTC. This translates into CASSKDRGWRHEQFF. V and J are TRBV7-3 and TRBJ2-1, with 9 bases that match TRBD1. The CDR3 runs 15 residues. The V and J ends lost 5 bases and 8 bases, in that order; junction bases with no gene match: 10. CDR1 and CDR2 from the germline V gene are SGHTA and FQGTGA.

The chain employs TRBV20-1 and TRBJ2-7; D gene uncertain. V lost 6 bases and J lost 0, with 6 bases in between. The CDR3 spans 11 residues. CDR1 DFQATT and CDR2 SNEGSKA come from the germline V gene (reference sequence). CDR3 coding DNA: TGCAGTGCCCAAAGCTCCTACGAGCAGTACTTC. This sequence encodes CSAQSSYEQYF.

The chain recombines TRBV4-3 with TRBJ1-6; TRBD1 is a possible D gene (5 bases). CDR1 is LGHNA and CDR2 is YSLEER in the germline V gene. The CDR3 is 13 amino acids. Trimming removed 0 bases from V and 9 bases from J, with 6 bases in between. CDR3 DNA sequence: TGCGCCAGCAGCCAAGAGGGGGGTTCACCCCTCCACTTT. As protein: CASSQEGGSPLHF.

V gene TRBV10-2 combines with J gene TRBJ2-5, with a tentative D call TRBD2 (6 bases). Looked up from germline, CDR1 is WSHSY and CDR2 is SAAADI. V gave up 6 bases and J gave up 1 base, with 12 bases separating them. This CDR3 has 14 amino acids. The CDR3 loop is CASRFSGSQETQYF. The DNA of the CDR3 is TGCGCCAGCAGGTTTAGCGGCTCCCAAGAGACCCAGTACTTC.